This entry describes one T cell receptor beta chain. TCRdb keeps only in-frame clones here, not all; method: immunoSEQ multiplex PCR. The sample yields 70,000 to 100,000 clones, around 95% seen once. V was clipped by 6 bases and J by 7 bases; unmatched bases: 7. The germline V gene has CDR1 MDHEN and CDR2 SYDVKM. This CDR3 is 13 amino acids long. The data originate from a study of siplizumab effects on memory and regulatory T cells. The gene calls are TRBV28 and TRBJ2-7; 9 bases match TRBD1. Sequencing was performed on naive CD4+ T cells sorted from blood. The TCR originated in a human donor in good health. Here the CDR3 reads CASSGTGIREQYF. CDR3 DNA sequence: TGTGCCAGCAGCGGGACAGGGATCAGGGAGCAGTACTTC.